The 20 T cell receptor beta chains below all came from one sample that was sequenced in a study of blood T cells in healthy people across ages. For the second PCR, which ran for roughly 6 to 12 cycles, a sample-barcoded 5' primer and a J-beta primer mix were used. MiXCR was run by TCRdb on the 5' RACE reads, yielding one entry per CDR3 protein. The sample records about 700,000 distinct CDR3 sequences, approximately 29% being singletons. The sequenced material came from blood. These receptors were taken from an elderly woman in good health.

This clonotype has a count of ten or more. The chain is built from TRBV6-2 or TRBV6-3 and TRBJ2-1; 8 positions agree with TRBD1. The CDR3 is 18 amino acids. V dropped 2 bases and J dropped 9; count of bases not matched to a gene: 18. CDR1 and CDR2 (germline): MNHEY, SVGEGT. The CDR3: CASSYLNRQGPLRGEQFF. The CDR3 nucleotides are TGTGCCAGCAGTTACCTAAATCGACAGGGGCCTCTTAGAGGTGAGCAGTTCTTC.

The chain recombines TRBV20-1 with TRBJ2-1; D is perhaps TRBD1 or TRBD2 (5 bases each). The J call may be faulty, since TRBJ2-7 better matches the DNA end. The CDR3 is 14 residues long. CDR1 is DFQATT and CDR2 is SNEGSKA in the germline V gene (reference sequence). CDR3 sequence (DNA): TGCAGTGCTAGAGCGGGACGTACGCCGGGTGAGCAGTACTTC. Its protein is CSARAGRTPGEQYF.

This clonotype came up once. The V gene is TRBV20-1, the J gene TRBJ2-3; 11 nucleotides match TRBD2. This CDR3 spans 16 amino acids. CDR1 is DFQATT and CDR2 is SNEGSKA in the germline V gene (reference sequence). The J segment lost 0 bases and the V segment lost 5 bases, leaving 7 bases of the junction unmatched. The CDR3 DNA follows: TGCAGTGCTGATGGGACTAGCGGCTCTAGCACAGATACGCAGTATTTT. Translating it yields CSADGTSGSSTDTQYF.

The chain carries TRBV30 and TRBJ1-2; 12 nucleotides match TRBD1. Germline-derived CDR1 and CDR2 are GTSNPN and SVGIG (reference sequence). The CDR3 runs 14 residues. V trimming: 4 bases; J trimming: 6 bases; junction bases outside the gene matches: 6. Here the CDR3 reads CAWNEGQGAHGYTF. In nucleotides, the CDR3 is TGTGCCTGGAACGAGGGACAGGGGGCTCATGGCTACACCTTC.

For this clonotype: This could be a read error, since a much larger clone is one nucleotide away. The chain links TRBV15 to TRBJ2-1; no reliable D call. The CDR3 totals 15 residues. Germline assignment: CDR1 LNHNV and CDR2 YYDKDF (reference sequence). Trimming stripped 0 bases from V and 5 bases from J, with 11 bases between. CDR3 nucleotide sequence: TGTGCCACCAGCAGAGATTGGGGTTCCCACAATGAGCAGTTCTTC. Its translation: CATSRDWGSHNEQFF.

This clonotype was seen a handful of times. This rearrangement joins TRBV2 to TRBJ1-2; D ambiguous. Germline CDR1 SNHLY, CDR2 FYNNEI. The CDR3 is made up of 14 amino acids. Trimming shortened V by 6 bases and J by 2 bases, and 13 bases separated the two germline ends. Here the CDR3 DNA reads TGTGCCAGCAGCGCCCTGGAGAAGAACTATGGCTACACCTTC. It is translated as CASSALEKNYGYTF.

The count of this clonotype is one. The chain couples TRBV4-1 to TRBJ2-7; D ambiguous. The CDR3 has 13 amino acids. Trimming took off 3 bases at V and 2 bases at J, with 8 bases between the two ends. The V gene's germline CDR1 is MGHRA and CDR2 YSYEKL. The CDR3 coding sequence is TGCGCCAGCAGCCAGACGGAGACCTACGAGCAGTACTTC. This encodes CASSQTETYEQYF.

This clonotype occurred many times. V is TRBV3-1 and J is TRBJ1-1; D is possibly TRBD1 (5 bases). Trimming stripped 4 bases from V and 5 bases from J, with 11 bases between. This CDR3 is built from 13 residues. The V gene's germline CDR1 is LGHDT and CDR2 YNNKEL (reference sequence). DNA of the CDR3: TGTGCCAGCAGCCGAATCGGGACTACTGAAGCTTTCTTT. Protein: CASSRIGTTEAFF.

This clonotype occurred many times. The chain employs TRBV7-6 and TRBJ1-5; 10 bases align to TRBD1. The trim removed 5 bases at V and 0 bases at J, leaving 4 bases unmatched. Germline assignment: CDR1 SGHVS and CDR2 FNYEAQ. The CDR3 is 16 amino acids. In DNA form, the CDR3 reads TGTGCCAGCAGCGCGACAGGGGGCTTTAGCAATCAGCCCCAGCATTTT. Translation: CASSATGGFSNQPQHF.

The CDR3 spells CAWRRQENYGYTF. The CDR3 bases are TGTGCCTGGAGGAGGCAGGAGAACTATGGCTACACCTTC. The V call is TRBV30, the J call TRBJ1-2; no reliable D call. Germline CDR1 and CDR2: GTSNPN and SVGIG (reference sequence). V lost 3 bases and J lost 2, with 10 bases in between. The CDR3 length is 13 residues. The full variable domain, its missing parts supplied by reference TRBV30 and TRBJ1-2, is SQTIHQWPATLVQPVGSPLSLECTVEGTSNPNLYWYRQAAGRGLQLLFYSVGIGQISSEVPQNLSASRPQDRQFILSSKKLLLSDSGFYLCAWRRQENYGYTFGSGTRLTVV.

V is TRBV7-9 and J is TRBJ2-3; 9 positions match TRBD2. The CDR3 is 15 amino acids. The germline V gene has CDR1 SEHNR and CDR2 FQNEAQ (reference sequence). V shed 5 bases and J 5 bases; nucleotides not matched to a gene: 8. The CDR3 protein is CASSPRSGGIDTQYF. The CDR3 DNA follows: TGTGCCAGCAGCCCCCGGAGCGGGGGGATAGATACGCAGTATTTT.

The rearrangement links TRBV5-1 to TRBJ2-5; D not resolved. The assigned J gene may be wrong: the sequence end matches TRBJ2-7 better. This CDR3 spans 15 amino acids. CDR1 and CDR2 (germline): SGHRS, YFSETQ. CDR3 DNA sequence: TGCGCCAGCAGCCGTAAACTCGGGCTCTCCTACGAGCAGTACTTC. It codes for CASSRKLGLSYEQYF.

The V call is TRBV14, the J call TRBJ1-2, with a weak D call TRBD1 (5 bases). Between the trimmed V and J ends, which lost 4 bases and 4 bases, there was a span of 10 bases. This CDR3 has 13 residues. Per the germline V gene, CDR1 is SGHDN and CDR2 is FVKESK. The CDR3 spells CASSPDSCYGYTF. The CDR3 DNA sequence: TGTGCCAGCAGCCCCGACAGCTGCTATGGCTACACCTTC.

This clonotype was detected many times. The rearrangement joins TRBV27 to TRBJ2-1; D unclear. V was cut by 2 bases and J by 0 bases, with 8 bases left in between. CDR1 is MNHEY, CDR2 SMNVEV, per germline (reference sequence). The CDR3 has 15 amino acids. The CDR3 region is CASSLDGPSYNEQFF. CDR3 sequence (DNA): TGTGCCAGCAGTTTAGATGGCCCCTCCTACAATGAGCAGTTCTTC.

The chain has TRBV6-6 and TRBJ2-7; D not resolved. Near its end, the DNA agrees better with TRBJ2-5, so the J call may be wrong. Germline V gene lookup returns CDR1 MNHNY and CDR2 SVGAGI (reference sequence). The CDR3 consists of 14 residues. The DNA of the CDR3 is TGTGCCAGCAGTGACGCTGGGATACAAGAGACCCAGTACTTC. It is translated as CASSDAGIQETQYF.

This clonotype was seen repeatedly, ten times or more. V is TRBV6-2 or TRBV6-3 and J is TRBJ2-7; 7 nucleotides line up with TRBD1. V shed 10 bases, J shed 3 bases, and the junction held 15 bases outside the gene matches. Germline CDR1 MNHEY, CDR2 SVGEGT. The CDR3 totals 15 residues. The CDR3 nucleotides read TGTGCCACCACCCGGGGTGGGACAGATTTCTACGAGCAGTACTTC. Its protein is CATTRGGTDFYEQYF.

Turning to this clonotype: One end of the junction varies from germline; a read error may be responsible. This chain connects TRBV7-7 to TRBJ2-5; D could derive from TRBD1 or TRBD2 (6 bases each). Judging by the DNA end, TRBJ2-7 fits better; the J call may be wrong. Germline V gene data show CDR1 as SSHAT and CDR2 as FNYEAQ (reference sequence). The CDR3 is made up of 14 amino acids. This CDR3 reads CASSLIGGQSEQYF. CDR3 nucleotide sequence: TGTGCTAGCAGCCTGATTGGGGGGCAGAGCGAGCAGTACTTC.

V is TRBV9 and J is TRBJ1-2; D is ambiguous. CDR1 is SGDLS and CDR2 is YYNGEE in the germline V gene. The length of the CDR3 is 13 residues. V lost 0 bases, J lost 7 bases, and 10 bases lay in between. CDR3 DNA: TGTGCCAGCAGCGTAGGGCAGGCCGCTGGCTACACCTTC. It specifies CASSVGQAAGYTF.

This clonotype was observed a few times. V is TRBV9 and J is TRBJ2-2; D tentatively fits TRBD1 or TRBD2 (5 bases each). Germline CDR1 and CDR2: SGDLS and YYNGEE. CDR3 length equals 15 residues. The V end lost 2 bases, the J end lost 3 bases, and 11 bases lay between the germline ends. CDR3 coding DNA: TGTGCCAGCAGCGTTGGTGGGGGATACACCGGGGAGCTGTTTTTT. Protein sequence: CASSVGGGYTGELFF.

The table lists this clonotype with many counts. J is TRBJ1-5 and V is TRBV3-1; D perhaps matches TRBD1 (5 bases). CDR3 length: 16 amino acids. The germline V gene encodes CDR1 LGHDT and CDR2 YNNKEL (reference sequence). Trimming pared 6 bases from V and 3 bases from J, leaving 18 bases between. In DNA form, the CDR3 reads TGTGCCAGCAGTCCCGGGGCAGTGGGGGACAATCAGCCCCAGCATTTT. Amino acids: CASSPGAVGDNQPQHF.